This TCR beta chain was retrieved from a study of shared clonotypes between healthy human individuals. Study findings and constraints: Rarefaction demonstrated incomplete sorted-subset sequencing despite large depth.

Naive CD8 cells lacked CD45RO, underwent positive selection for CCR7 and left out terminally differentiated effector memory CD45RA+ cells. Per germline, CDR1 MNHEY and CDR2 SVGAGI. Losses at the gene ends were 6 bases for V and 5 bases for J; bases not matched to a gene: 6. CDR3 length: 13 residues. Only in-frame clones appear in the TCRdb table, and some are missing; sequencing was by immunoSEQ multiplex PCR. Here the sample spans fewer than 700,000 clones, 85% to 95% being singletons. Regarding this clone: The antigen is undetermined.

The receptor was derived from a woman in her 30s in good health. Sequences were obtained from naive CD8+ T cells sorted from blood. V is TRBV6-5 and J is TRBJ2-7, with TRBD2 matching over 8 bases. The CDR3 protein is CASRASGSNEQYF. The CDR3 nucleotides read TGTGCCAGCAGAGCAAGCGGGAGCAACGAGCAGTACTTC.